This is a list of T cell receptor beta chains from one sample in a study of human T cells and chemical hapten exposure. In TCRdb, the RACE reads were re-called with MiXCR into one record per CDR3 protein. The repertoire consists of nearly 350,000 distinct CDR3 sequences, with about 7% occurring once and the leading ten covering 7.5% to 8.5%. The specimen comprised whole blood, sampled in connection with sensitization to the hapten diphenylcyclopropenone (DPC). Receptors originate from a woman aged 18-35 years with alopecia areata. Some clones in this sample may be carry-over from other donors' samples. Each CDR3 is given with its conserved first and last residue. The D gene is left open where the match is weak. Only some rows state a clone size, as once, few, many or a class for expanded clones.

j_gene: TRBJ1-1; v_gene: TRBV5-8; d_gene: .; abundance: .; CDR3nt: TGTGCCAGCAGCCTGGGAAGGGGGAAGGTAGCTTTCTTT; CDR3aa: CASSLGRGKVAFF
j_gene: TRBJ1-1; v_gene: TRBV12-3/TRBV12-4; d_gene: .; abundance: few; CDR3nt: TGTGCCAGCAGTGAGTGGGGGCCGATAATGGGCACTGAAGCTTTCTTT; CDR3aa: CASSEWGPIMGTEAFF
j_gene: TRBJ2-5; v_gene: TRBV7-3; d_gene: TRBD2; abundance: many; CDR3nt: TGTGCCAGCAGCAGAGGTGGACTAGCGGGGACAGAGACCCAGTACTTC; CDR3aa: CASSRGGLAGTETQYF
j_gene: TRBJ1-1; v_gene: TRBV12-3/TRBV12-4; d_gene: TRBD1; abundance: few; CDR3nt: TGTGCCAGCAGTTTGATACAGGGGGCGCGCACTGAAGCTTTCTTT; CDR3aa: CASSLIQGARTEAFF
j_gene: TRBJ2-3; v_gene: TRBV7-8; d_gene: .; abundance: many; CDR3nt: TGTGCCAGCAGCTTAGGAAGTTGGGACCGAATGTTCACAGATACGCAGTATTTT; CDR3aa: CASSLGSWDRMFTDTQYF
j_gene: TRBJ2-6; v_gene: TRBV4-3; d_gene: .; abundance: many; CDR3nt: TGCGCCAGCAGCCATGACAGTAGCTCTGGGGCCAACGTCCTGACTTTC; CDR3aa: CASSHDSSSGANVLTF
j_gene: TRBJ1-1; v_gene: TRBV7-9; d_gene: TRBD1; abundance: .; CDR3nt: TGTGCCAGCAGCTTAGGAGGGGGCGCTTGGACTGAAGCTTTCTTT; CDR3aa: CASSLGGGAWTEAFF
j_gene: TRBJ2-3; v_gene: TRBV20-1; d_gene: TRBD2; abundance: .; CDR3nt: TGCAGTGCTAGAGATGTCGCGGGGGTTAGCACAGATACGCAGTATTTT; CDR3aa: CSARDVAGVSTDTQYF
j_gene: TRBJ2-2; v_gene: TRBV19; d_gene: .; abundance: many; CDR3nt: TGTGCCAGTACGGGACTGAGCTCCGGGGAGCTGTTTTTT; CDR3aa: CASTGLSSGELFF
j_gene: TRBJ1-1; v_gene: TRBV3-1; d_gene: .; abundance: few; CDR3nt: TGTGCCAGCACTTCAGGGGTTTGGACTGAAGCTTTCTTT; CDR3aa: CASTSGVWTEAFF